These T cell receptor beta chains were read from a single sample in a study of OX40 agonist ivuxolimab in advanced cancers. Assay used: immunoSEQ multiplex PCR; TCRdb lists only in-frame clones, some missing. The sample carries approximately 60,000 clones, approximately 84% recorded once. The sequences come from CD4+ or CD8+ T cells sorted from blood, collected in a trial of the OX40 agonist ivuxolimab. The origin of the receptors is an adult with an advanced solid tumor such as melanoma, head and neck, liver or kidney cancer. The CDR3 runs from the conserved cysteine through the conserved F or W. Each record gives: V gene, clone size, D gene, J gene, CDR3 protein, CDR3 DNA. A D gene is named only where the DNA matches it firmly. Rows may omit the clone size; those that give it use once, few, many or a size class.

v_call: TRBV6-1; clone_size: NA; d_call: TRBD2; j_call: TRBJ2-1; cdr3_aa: CASTDGGGAVVQFF; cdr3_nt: TGTGCCAGCACGGATGGCGGGGGGGCCGTAGTGCAGTTCTTC
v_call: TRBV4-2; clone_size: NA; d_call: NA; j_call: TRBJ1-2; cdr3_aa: CASSQDAARNYGYTF; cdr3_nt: TGTGCCAGCAGCCAAGATGCGGCCCGTAACTATGGCTACACCTTC
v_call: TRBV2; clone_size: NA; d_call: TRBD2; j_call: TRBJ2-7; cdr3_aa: CASSEAGRAISSYEQYF; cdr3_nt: TGTGCCAGCAGTGAAGCAGGGAGGGCAATAAGCTCCTACGAGCAGTACTTC
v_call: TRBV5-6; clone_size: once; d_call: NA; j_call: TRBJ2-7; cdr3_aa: CASSWSPGEREQYF; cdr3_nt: TGTGCCAGCAGCTGGAGTCCCGGAGAGCGGGAGCAGTACTTC
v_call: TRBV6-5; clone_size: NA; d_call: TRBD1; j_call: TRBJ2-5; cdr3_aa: CASTKTGLETQYF; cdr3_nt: TGTGCCAGCACAAAGACAGGGTTAGAGACCCAGTACTTC
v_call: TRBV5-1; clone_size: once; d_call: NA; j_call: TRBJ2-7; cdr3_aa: CASSLADTYEQYF; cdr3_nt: TGCGCCAGCAGCTTAGCAGATACCTACGAGCAGTACTTC
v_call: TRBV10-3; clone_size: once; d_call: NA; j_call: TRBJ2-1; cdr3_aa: CAISENGAYNEQFF; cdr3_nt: TGTGCCATCAGTGAGAATGGGGCCTACAATGAGCAGTTCTTC
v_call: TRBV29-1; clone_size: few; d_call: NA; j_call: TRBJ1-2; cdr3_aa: CSVEGIYGYTF; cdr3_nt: TGCAGCGTTGAGGGCATCTATGGCTACACCTTC
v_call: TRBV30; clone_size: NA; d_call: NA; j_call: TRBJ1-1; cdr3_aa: CAWSDGNRVRNTEAFF; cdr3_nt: TGTGCCTGGAGTGACGGGAACAGGGTGAGGAACACTGAAGCTTTCTTT
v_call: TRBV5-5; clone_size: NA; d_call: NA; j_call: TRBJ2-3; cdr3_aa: CASSLFTGVSDTQYF; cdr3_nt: TGTGCCAGCAGCTTATTTACGGGGGTATCAGATACGCAGTATTTT
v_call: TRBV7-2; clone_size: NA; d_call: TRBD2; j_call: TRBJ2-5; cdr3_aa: CASSLGGLEETQYF; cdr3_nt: TGTGCCAGCAGCTTGGGAGGACTAGAAGAGACCCAGTACTTC
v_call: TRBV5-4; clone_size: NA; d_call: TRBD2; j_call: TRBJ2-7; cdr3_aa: CASRLDIDVPAGGGEQYF; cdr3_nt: TGTGCCAGCAGATTGGATATAGACGTGCCAGCGGGAGGGGGGGAGCAGTACTTC
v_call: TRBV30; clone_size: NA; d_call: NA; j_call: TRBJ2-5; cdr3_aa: CAWSTGSQETQYF; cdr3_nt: TGTGCCTGGAGTACGGGCAGTCAAGAGACCCAGTACTTC
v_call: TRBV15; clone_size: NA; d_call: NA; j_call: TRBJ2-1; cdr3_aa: CATSRDGRSYNEQFF; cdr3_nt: TGTGCCACCAGCAGAGATGGTCGTTCCTACAATGAGCAGTTCTTC
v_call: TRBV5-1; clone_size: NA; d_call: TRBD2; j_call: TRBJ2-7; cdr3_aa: CASSRGASGGYEQYF; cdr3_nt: TGCGCCAGCAGCCGTGGGGCTAGCGGGGGGTACGAGCAGTACTTC
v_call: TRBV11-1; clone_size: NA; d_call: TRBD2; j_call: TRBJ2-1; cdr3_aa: CASSPTSGNANEQFF; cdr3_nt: TGTGCCAGCAGCCCGACTAGCGGGAATGCTAATGAGCAGTTCTTC
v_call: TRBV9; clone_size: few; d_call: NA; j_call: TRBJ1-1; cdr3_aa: CASSSNPQGEAFF; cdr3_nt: TGTGCCAGCAGCTCAAACCCCCAGGGTGAAGCTTTCTTT
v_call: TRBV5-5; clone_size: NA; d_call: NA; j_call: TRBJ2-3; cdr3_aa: CASSLWLAEKDTQYF; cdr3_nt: TGTGCCAGCAGCTTGTGGCTAGCCGAGAAAGATACGCAGTATTTT
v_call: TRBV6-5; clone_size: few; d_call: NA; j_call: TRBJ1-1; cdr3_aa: CASSSGNTEAFF; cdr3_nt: TGTGCCAGCAGTTCGGGGAACACTGAAGCTTTCTTT
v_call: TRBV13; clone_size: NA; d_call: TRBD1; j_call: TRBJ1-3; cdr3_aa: CASSSNLGGRAGNTIYF; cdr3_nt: TGTGCCAGCAGCTCCAACCTAGGGGGCAGGGCTGGAAACACCATATATTTT
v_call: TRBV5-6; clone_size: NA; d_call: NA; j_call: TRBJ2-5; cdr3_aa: CASSFGDPRAQYF; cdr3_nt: TGTGCCAGCAGCTTTGGGGACCCTAGGGCCCAGTACTTC
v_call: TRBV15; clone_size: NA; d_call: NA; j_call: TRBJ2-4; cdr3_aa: CATSSRGFVAKNIQYF; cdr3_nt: TGTGCCACCAGCAGTAGGGGATTTGTGGCCAAAAACATTCAGTACTTC
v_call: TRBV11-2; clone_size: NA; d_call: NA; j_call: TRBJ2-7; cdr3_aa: CASSGGLVSAEQYF; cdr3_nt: TGTGCCAGCAGCGGAGGGCTAGTTTCCGCCGAGCAGTACTTC
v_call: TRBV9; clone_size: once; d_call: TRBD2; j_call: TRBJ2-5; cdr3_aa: CASSVGSGRETQYF; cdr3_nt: TGTGCCAGCAGCGTAGGAAGCGGGAGGGAGACCCAGTACTTC
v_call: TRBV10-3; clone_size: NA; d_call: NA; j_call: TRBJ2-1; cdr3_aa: CATRGVVLGGQVYNEQFF; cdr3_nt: TGTGCCACTCGGGGAGTTGTCCTGGGGGGGCAGGTGTACAATGAGCAGTTCTTC
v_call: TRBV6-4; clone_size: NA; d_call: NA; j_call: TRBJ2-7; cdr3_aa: CASSDSSQKWTVSSYEQYF; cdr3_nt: TGTGCCAGCAGTGACTCGAGTCAGAAGTGGACGGTGAGCTCCTACGAGCAGTACTTC
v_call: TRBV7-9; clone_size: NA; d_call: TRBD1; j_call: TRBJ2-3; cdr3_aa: CASSSGGLGTDTQYF; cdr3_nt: TGTGCCAGCAGCTCAGGGGGCCTCGGCACAGATACGCAGTATTTT
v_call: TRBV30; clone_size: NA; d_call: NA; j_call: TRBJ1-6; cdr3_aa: CAWSVLAGVTSPLHF; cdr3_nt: TGTGCCTGGAGTGTCTTAGCAGGGGTTACTTCACCCCTCCACTTT
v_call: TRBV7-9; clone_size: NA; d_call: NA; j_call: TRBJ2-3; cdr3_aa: CASSLLEGPLFRDTDTQYF; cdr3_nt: TGTGCCAGCAGCCTCCTGGAAGGCCCCCTCTTTAGGGACACAGATACGCAGTATTTT
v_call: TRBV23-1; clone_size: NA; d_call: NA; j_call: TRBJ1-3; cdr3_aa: CASSQPQRGDSGNTIYF; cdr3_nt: TGCGCCAGCAGTCAACCCCAACGAGGAGACTCTGGAAACACCATATATTTT
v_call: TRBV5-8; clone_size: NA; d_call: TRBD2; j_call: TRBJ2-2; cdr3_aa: CARKTSGGANTGELFF; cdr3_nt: TGTGCCAGGAAGACTAGCGGGGGGGCGAACACCGGGGAGCTGTTTTTT
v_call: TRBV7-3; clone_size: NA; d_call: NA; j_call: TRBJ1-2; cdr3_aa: CASSQLDNRAQSGYTF; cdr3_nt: TGTGCCAGCAGTCAACTCGACAACAGGGCTCAGAGCGGCTACACCTTC
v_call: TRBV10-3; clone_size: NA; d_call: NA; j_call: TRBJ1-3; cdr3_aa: CAISDTTGSGNTIYF; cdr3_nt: TGTGCCATCAGTGACACCACGGGGTCTGGAAACACCATATATTTT